This record covers a single TCR beta chain. This entry comes from a study of radiotherapy plus CTLA-4 blockade in lung cancer. Sequencing used immunoSEQ multiplex PCR; TCRdb keeps in-frame clones, though not all of them. The table lists 75,000 or so clones, roughly 80% of them singletons. Trimming took 2 bases from V and 4 from J; bases not matched to a gene: 4. This CDR3 is 14 amino acids long. Germline CDR1 is MNHNY and CDR2 is SVGAGI (reference sequence). The sequencing used peripheral blood, collected from a patient treated with radiotherapy plus ipilimumab. The gene calls are TRBV6-6 and TRBJ2-7; TRBD2 agrees at 8 bases. The clonotype originates from a human donor with non-small cell lung cancer who had a complete response to radiotherapy plus ipilimumab. The CDR3 is CASSYGGGRYEQYV. CDR3 DNA sequence: TGTGCCAGCAGTTACGGGGGCGGGAGGTACGAGCAGTACGTC.